Listed below are T cell receptor beta chains from one sample, sequenced in a study of T cells in Graves' hyperthyroidism and ophthalmopathy. Each CDR3 protein is one row after TCRdb ran MiXCR on the multiplex PCR reads. The table shows 300,000 to 400,000 distinct CDR3 sequences, with roughly 18% occurring only once. The sequencing input was blood. The receptors were sampled from a woman between 45 and 60 years old with Graves' hyperthyroidism. The CDR3 runs from the conserved cysteine through the conserved F or W. D genes are given only for firm matches. Size is stated for part of the rows, as once, few or many counts, or as a class when the clone is expanded.

V	D	J	size	CDR3	DNA
TRBV5-1	.	TRBJ2-3	.	CASSRLQTGTTDTQYF	TGCGCCAGCAGCCGACTTCAGACAGGAACCACAGATACGCAGTATTTT
TRBV9	.	TRBJ1-1	.	CASARGWDTEAFF	TGTGCCTCCGCTAGAGGGTGGGACACTGAAGCTTTCTTT
TRBV15	.	TRBJ1-3	.	CATSRDVGGNTIYF	TGTGCCACCAGCAGAGATGTGGGGGGAAACACCATATATTTT
TRBV7-3	.	TRBJ2-1	.	CASSSYGEGDEQFF	TGTGCCAGCAGCTCGTACGGGGAGGGGGATGAGCAGTTCTTC
TRBV5-1	.	TRBJ2-2	few	CASSPTMGRSNTGELFF	TGCGCCAGCAGCCCGACAATGGGTCGGTCGAACACCGGGGAGCTGTTTTTT
TRBV2	.	TRBJ2-7	.	CATQGPYEQYF	TGTGCCACACAGGGTCCCTACGAGCAGTACTTC
TRBV29-1	.	TRBJ2-5	many	CSPPQVRETQYF	TGCAGCCCGCCCCAAGTGAGGGAGACCCAGTACTTC
TRBV6-6	.	TRBJ2-1	many	CASSYSASRGYNEQFF	TGTGCCAGCAGTTACTCGGCTAGCCGAGGGTACAATGAGCAGTTCTTC
TRBV2	.	TRBJ2-7	.	CASIESRADYEQYF	TGTGCCAGCATTGAATCCCGGGCAGACTACGAGCAGTACTTC
TRBV13	.	TRBJ1-1	many	CASSLHREDTEAFF	TGTGCCAGCAGCTTACACAGGGAGGACACTGAAGCTTTCTTT
TRBV20-1	TRBD1	TRBJ2-5	few	CSARGGTGQETQYF	TGCAGTGCTAGAGGGGGGACAGGACAAGAGACCCAGTACTTC
TRBV7-3	.	TRBJ2-3	many	CASSFGGGDTQYF	TGTGCCAGCAGCTTCGGGGGTGGGGATACGCAGTATTTT
TRBV6-2/TRBV6-3	.	TRBJ2-2	.	CASSSQQGAGELFF	TGTGCCAGCAGTTCGCAACAGGGCGCCGGGGAGCTGTTTTTT